This T cell receptor (beta chain) was recovered during a study of cytomegalovirus exposure and HLA in healthy donors (dated by TCRdb to about 2017). As for the study more broadly: In an earlier analysis of about 560 of the donors, approximately 300 Gb of sequence data and about 110 million unique TCR beta sequences from about 180 million T cells were reported. About 280 gigabases of sequencing data and roughly 81 million unique TCR sequences made up an early release that covered 500 to 650 HLA-typed donors. The genetic ancestry cluster associated with self-reported Caucasian donors included 80% to 90% of the roughly 380 genotyped donors. The study was designed to test whether signatures of past pathogen exposure could be identified by cataloging public T cell receptors. Using immunosequencing, the study profiled T cell repertoires from 666 subjects and related those repertoires to cytomegalovirus serostatus. A separate validation cohort of about 110 different subjects was used in addition to the 666-subject first cohort. The study combined high-throughput TCR immunosequencing, statistical association of individual TCRs with disease status, and machine learning to predict cytomegalovirus infection status. To study patterns of TCR occurrence, a later analysis re-analyzed previously published TCR beta repertoires from 500 to 850 donors and added high-resolution HLA genotyping. Rather than using new phenotypic data, the later analysis identified candidate immune exposures from TCR beta sequences and from how often those sequences occurred across donors. To decide whether each TCR beta V gene segment behaved as functional or pseudogenic, an earlier analysis of nearly 600 of the donors relied on high-throughput TCR beta sequencing. Donor age, sex, ethnicity and CMV serostatus were collected together with the repertoire data. A later genetic analysis took genome-wide SNP genotypes for about 55% of the 666 donors and used that subset as a discovery cohort. All discovery cohort repertoires had been generated on a single sequencing platform. HLA typing covered class I and class II loci at four-digit resolution. Typing coverage varied by locus: roughly 629-640 donors for A, B, C, DRB1 and DQB1; approximately 500 for DQA1; around 570 for DPA1; roughly 470 for DPB1. Roughly 5 DR-DQ haplotypes were treated as single units for association and clustering because of strong linkage in the cohort. On average, around 230,000 unique TCR beta nucleotide sequences were sequenced per donor among about 400 genotyped donors of the cohort, with about 19% of those sequences being non-productive.

With regard to this clone: Its antigen remains unidentified. No much larger clone is present one base from it, and per-base qualities are unavailable.

Library preparation used the immunoSEQ multiplex PCR assay. A mixture of 60 forward primers for TCR Vbeta segments and 13 reverse primers for TCR Jbeta segments was used in the multiplex PCR. A multiplex PCR assay on genomic DNA amplified the CDR3 region of rearranged TCR beta genes. On the Illumina HiSeq System, the amplified TCR beta libraries were sequenced as 87-base-pair reads. The original pipeline was this. In a later analysis, 70 million to 95 million unique TCR beta chains were counted across the 650 to 700 repertoires, and approximately 9.9 million of these chains were shared by at least two donors. To remove PCR and sequencing errors, raw reads were error-corrected and collapsed into unique sequences using a nearest-neighbor algorithm that merged closely related sequences. To assign V, D and J gene segments, CDR3 sequences were aligned to IMGT reference sequences. For a sequence to be retained, a match of at least six nucleotides was required to both a V gene segment and a J gene segment. Rearrangements were called productive when the CDR3 lacked stop codons and stayed in frame with V and J; all others were non-productive. CDR3 was defined by IMGT convention, running from the second conserved V-encoded cysteine to the conserved J-encoded phenylalanine. The earlier analysis of a few hundred of the donors excluded sequences that lacked an unambiguous match to a single V gene segment. In an earlier analysis of several hundred of the donors, V segments were called functional above 56.7% productive rearrangements and were called segregating when the between-donor standard deviation exceeded 5%. To diagnose cytomegalovirus status from the catalog of TCR beta chain sequences, a statistical classification framework was built. A later analysis assigned V and J genes by comparing TCR nucleotide sequences with IMGT/GENE-DB human TR gene sequences. In a later analysis, CDR3 sequences and most-parsimonious VDJ recombination scenarios were assigned using the TCRdist pipeline. In a later analysis, each TCR beta chain was defined by its CDR3 amino acid sequence together with its V-gene family, and reads without a unique V-gene family were excluded. To address suspected cross-contamination and a sequencing artifact, a later analysis removed a few hundred highly shared, low-generation-probability nucleotide sequences. In a later analysis, a clonal expansion index was calculated for each public chain from normalized within-repertoire ranks of inferred template counts. In a later analysis, generation probabilities were computed using a VDJ recombination model fitted to out-of-frame rearrangements, and the results were checked against IGoR. In a later analysis, TCR-TCR, TCR-HLA and TCR-CMV co-occurrence was scored with hypergeometric tests, and a repertoire-size bias correction was applied to TCR pairs. In a later analysis, false discovery rates were estimated by permuting HLA or CMV assignments 20 times. In a later analysis, co-occurring TCRs were grouped using DBSCAN, with TCRdist sequence similarity added in when clustering inside HLA-allele-positive subsets. Repertoires with fewer than 30,000 or more than 120,000 public chains were left out of co-occurrence clustering, as were five repertoires with anomalous nucleotide sharing. TCRdb limited this immuneACCESS table to in-frame rearrangements with V and J called. A share of clones is missing; checked studies link under half to unresolved V genes, and the rest is unexplained. The V and J calls and clone size were taken over from that table, and D and trimming were inferred from the DNA. For this sample there are approximately 110,000 clones; 65% to 85% appear just once. About 0.25% of the sample is held by the ten biggest clonotypes.

The cohort was made up of approximately 670 healthy bone marrow donors. All cohort members were sampled while nominally healthy, although unrecorded immune exposures were likely present. The donor was CMV seronegative and was included in the group of about 350 seronegative cohort members. A peripheral blood sample was provided by each donor, and peripheral blood mononuclear cells were used for TCR beta sequencing. The Qiagen DNeasy Blood Extraction Kit was used to extract genomic DNA from the blood cell samples. The junction shows trimming of 9 bases on V and 5 bases on J, plus 19 bases between the germline ends. The CDR3 runs 14 residues from the cysteine to the phenylalanine. Left in the record is the CDR3 DNA by itself, 42 bases read in frame from the first base. Per the germline V gene, MDHEN is the CDR1 and SYDVKM is the CDR2. Summary of the overall study and its limitations: A further reported finding was that TCR beta sequences accurately predicted the HLA-A and HLA-B alleles for most subjects in the first cohort. For the cohort, immune exposure information was limited to CMV serostatus. A group of highly shared sequence variants was considered likely to be a technical artifact of the sequencing pipeline. In vitro tests confirmed that a few of the cytomegalovirus-associated TCR beta chains recognize cytomegalovirus antigens. Most CMV-associated TCR beta chains appeared to be HLA-restricted in a later analysis, and the HLA associations seemed to be driven largely by CMV exposure. Because counts were too low, 15 to 20 rarely observed V segments, including chromosome 9 orphons, were excluded from the earlier analysis of some 540 of the donors. Correlated functional status among segregating V segments might be attributable to linkage disequilibrium, but an unknown experimental factor could not be ruled out. It was suggested by the authors that the approach could potentially be generalized to other disease states and immunological phenotypes. Assigning TCR associations to individual alleles was difficult when HLA alleles, especially DR and DQ, strongly co-occurred. In a later genetic analysis, fewer N-insertions in productive TCRs were reported among donors in an Asian-associated ancestry cluster than the approximately 670-donor mean. Across donors, most TCR sequences were observed very rarely, whereas some public TCRs were present in many individuals. Because some donors lacked HLA typing at each locus, the association tests relied only on the typed subset. The classifier was reported to diagnose cytomegalovirus status with high specificity and sensitivity in both the original and validation cohorts. In an earlier analysis of approximately 600 of the donors, most TCR beta V segments were observed in productive rearrangements about 90% or about 30% of the time, broadly matching IMGT annotations. Because the 87-base-pair reads could not distinguish some IMGT-functional V segments, including TRBV6-2 and TRBV6-3, those segments were excluded. V-gene and J-gene trimming of TCR beta chains was associated with a missense DCLRE1C variant in a later genetic analysis, and the association was replicated in an independent cohort. Sequencing depth was assumed to be roughly uniform across donors in the presence/absence analyses, though that assumption may not hold. At a false discovery rate of 0.05, a later analysis linked under 20,000 TCR beta sequences to specific HLA alleles. A later analysis reported that several top co-occurrence clusters appeared linked to parvovirus B19, influenza, CMV and Epstein-Barr virus. In a later analysis, HLA-associated TCR beta chains showed more clonal expansion and lower generation probabilities than non-associated chains that were equally common. The study listed over 150 TCR beta chains as associated with cytomegalovirus. Only TCR beta chains were sequenced in this cohort, and the absence of alpha or paired-chain data limited detectable features. In a later analysis, the rate of TCR association differed among HLA loci, with DRB1 alleles having the most associated TCRs and HLA-C alleles having the fewest.

The clonotype originates from a man between 45 and 60 years old in good health and CMV-seronegative. Input material: PBMCs. In this chain, TRBV28 is recombined with TRBJ2-5; the D segment could be TRBD1, given 5 matching bases. For the CDR3, the sequence is CASFPQGLPETQYF. The base sequence is TGTGCCAGTTTCCCTCAGGGCCTACCGGAGACCCAGTACTTC.